This entry features one T cell receptor (beta chain) sequence. This entry belongs to a study of cytomegalovirus exposure and HLA in healthy donors. The CDR3 contains 16 residues. Per the germline V gene, CDR1 is LNHNV and CDR2 is YYDKDF (reference sequence). The PCR used 60 Vbeta and 13 Jbeta primers. Method: immunoSEQ multiplex PCR; TCRdb's copy keeps in-frame clones and lacks some. The profile shows 95,000 to 150,000 clones, 80% of them singletons. The sequencing input was PBMCs. The sequence was obtained from a man aged 25 to 40 in good health and CMV-seropositive. The V and J genes are TRBV15 and TRBJ2-5; D may be TRBD1 (6 bases). The J call may be mistaken, given a closer DNA end match to TRBJ2-7. The CDR3 loop is CATSRGRGSRPYEQYF. The CDR3 nucleotides are TGTGCCACCAGCAGAGGTAGGGGGTCCCGGCCCTACGAGCAGTACTTC.